The clone carrying this T cell receptor (beta chain) was recorded at least ten times. The antigen is undetermined. The data stem from a study of type 1 regulatory T cells. As for the study in general: This in vitro CD4 product, T-allo10, is enriched for Tr1 cells and alloantigen-specific.

TCRdb independently ran MiXCR on the reads; one entry per CDR3 protein. The data contain tens of thousands of distinct CDR3 sequences, over 40% of them singletons. The sample was cultured T cells, either the whole culture or a sorted T cell fraction (not recorded which). This sequence originates from a human donor in good health.

The DNA for the CDR3 is TGTGCCAGCAGTGTGGGAGCGGGGGGGCTGTGGGGAGAGACCCAGTACTTC. It is translated as CASSVGAGGLWGETQYF. The chain joins TRBV6-1 to TRBJ2-5; 10 nucleotides line up with TRBD2. This CDR3 contains 17 residues. V gave up 4 bases and J gave up 4 bases; unmatched junction bases: 12. The germline CDR1 and CDR2 sequences are MNHNS and SASEGT.